Described below is a single T cell receptor beta chain sequence and its context. V lost 6 bases, J lost 1 base, and 7 bases lay in between. This CDR3 is built from 12 residues. The data originate from a study of blood T cell repertoires in COVID-19. Per the study methods: The authors estimated nucleated cell counts from reference gene primer amplification. Sequencing was performed with immunoSEQ multiplex PCR; in TCRdb, only in-frame clones are kept and a portion is missing. That table is the source of V, J and clone size, and D and trimming were worked out from the DNA. This sample yields about 80,000 clones, of which around 80% are seen a single time; about 35% belongs to the top ten.

This TCR derives from a woman aged 65 to 85 with acute or convalescent COVID-19. The material sequenced was peripheral blood. The rearrangement links TRBV12-3 or TRBV12-4 to TRBJ2-7, with D tentatively TRBD2 (6 bases). CDR3 sequence (DNA): TGTGCCAGCAGCCGGGAGTCCTACGAGCAGTACTTC. It is translated as CASSRESYEQYF.